This T cell receptor (beta chain) originates from a study of blood T cell repertoires in COVID-19. Study-level background: PBMCs, B-cell-depleted T cells, or T cells were the source of the cDNA or gDNA that made up the material.

V was shortened by 3 bases and J by 4 bases, with 9 bases between the two germline ends. The CDR3 has 13 amino acids. Germline values: CDR1 SEHNR, CDR2 FQNEAQ (reference sequence). Sequenced by immunoSEQ multiplex PCR; TCRdb stores in-frame clones only, minus some. The profile shows approximately 280,000 clones, around 86% of them singletons. This chain uses TRBV7-9 with TRBJ1-1, with D uncertain. The sequencing input was peripheral blood. This receptor was obtained from a man aged 45-65 years with acute or convalescent COVID-19. CDR3 region: CASSLQEATEAFF. As DNA, the CDR3 is TGTGCCAGCAGCTTGCAGGAGGCCACTGAAGCTTTCTTT.